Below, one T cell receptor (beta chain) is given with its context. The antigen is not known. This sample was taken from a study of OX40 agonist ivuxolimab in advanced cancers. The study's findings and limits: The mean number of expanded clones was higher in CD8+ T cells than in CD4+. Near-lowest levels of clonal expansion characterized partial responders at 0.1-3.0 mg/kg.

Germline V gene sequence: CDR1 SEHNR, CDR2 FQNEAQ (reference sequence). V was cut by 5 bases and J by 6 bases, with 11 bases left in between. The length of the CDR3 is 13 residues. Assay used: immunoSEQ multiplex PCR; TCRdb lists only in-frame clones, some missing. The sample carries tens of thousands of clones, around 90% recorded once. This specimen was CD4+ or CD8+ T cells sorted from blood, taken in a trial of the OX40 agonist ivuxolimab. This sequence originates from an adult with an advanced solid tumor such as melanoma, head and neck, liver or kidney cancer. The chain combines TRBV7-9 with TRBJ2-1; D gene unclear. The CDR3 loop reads CASSLAAANEQFF. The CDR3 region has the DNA TGTGCCAGCAGCCTCGCGGCGGCCAATGAGCAGTTCTTC.